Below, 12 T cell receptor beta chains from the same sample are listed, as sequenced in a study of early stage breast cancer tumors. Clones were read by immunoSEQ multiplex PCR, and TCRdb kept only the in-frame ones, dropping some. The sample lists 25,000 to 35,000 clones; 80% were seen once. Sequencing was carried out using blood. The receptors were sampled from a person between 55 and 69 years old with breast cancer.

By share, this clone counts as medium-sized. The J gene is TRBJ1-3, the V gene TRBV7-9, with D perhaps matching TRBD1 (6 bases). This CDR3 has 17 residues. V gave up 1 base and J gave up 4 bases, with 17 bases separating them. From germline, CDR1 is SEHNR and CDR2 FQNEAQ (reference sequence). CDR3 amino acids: CASSLELGALGGNTIYF. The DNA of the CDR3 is TGTGCCAGCAGCTTAGAATTGGGGGCCTTGGGGGGAAACACCATATATTTT.

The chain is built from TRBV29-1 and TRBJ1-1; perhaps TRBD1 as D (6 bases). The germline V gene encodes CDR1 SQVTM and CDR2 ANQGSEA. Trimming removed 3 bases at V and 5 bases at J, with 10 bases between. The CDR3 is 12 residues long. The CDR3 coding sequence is TGCAGCGTTGAGGGAGGGGGTACTGAAGCTTTCTTT. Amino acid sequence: CSVEGGGTEAFF. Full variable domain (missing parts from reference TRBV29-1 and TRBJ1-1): SAVISQKPSRDICQRGTSLTIQCQVDSQVTMMFWYRQQPGQSLTLIATANQGSEATYESGFVIDKFPISRPNLTFSTLTVSNMSPEDSSIYLCSVEGGGTEAFFGQGTRLTVV.

CDR3 loop: CASSGWGSGRVEETQYF. DNA for the CDR3: TGTGCCAGCAGCGGTTGGGGGAGCGGGAGGGTAGAAGAGACCCAGTACTTC. The chain is built from TRBV9 and TRBJ2-5; 10 bases agree with TRBD2. The germline V gene encodes CDR1 SGDLS and CDR2 YYNGEE. CDR3 size: 17 residues. Trimming at V came to 3 bases and at J to 3 bases, leaving 11 bases not matched to a gene. The full variable domain, its missing parts supplied by reference TRBV9 and TRBJ2-5, is DSGVTQTPKHLITATGQRVTLRCSPRSGDLSVYWYQQSLDQGLQFLIQYYNGEERAKGNILERFSAQQFPDLHSELNLSSLELGDSALYFCASSGWGSGRVEETQYFGPGTRLLVL.

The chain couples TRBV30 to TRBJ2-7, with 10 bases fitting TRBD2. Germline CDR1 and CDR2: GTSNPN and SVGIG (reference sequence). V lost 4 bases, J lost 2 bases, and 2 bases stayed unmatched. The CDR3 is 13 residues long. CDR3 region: CAWTSGGTYEQYF. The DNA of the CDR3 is TGTGCCTGGACTAGCGGGGGAACCTACGAGCAGTACTTC.

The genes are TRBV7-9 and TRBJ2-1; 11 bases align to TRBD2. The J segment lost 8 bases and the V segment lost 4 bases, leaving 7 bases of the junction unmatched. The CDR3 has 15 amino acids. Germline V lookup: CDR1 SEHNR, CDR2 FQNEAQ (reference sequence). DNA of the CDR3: TGTGCCAGCAGCTCCCTAGCGGGAGGATCCCATGAGCAGTTCTTC. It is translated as CASSSLAGGSHEQFF.

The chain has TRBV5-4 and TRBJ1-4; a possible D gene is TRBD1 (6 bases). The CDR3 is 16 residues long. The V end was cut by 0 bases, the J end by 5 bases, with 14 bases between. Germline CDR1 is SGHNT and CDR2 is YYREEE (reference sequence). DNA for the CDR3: TGTGCCAGCAGCTTGGGGGGGCGTCCCAAAAATGAAAAACTGTTTTTT. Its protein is CASSLGGRPKNEKLFF.

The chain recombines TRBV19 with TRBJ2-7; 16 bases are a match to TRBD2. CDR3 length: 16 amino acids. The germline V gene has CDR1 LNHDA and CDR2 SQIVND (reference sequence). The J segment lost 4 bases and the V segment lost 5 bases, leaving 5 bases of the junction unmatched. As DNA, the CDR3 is TGTGCCAGTAGTCGAGGGACTAGCGGGAGGGGGTACGAGCAGTACTTC. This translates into CASSRGTSGRGYEQYF.

The CDR3, as DNA: TGTGCCAGCCAGAGGAATGAGCGAGAGCAGTACTTC. Protein: CASQRNEREQYF. The chain is built from TRBV28 and TRBJ2-7; D call uncertain. CDR3 length equals 12 residues. The germline gives CDR1 MDHEN, CDR2 SYDVKM. The V gene lost 8 bases and the J gene lost 7 bases, with 15 bases spanning the gap. Together with reference TRBV28 and TRBJ2-7, the CDR3 gives the full variable domain: DVKVTQSSRYLVKRTGEKVFLECVQDMDHENMFWYRQDPGLGLRLIYFSYDVKMKEKGDIPEGYSVSREKKERFSLILESASTNQTSMYLCASQRNEREQYFGPGTRLTVT.

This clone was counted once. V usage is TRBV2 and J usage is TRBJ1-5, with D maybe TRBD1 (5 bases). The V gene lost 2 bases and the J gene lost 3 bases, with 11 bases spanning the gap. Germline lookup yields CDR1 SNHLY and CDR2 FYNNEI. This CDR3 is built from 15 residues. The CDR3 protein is CASSEYDRSNQPQHF. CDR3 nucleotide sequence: TGTGCCAGCAGTGAATACGACAGATCCAATCAGCCCCAGCATTTT.

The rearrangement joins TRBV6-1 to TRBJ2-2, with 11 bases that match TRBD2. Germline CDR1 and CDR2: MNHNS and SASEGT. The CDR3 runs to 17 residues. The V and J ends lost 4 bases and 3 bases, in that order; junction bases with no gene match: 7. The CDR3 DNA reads TGTGCCAGCAGTGTGACGACTAGCGGGACTGACACCGGGGAGCTGTTTTTT. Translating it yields CASSVTTSGTDTGELFF.

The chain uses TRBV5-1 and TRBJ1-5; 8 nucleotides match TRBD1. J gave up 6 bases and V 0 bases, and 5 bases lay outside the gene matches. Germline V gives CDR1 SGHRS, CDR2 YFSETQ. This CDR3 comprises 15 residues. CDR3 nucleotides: TGCGCCAGCAGCTTGGAAGGACAGGGCCGTCAGCCCCAGCATTTT. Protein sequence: CASSLEGQGRQPQHF.

The CDR3 sequence is CASSQVGGRAYNEQFF. The CDR3, as DNA: TGCGCCAGCAGCCAAGTAGGCGGGAGGGCCTACAATGAGCAGTTCTTC. This chain connects TRBV4-3 to TRBJ2-1, with 9 bases that match TRBD2. This CDR3 contains 16 residues. V gave up 1 base and J gave up 2 bases; unmatched junction bases: 3. Germline V gives CDR1 LGHNA, CDR2 YSLEER.